The 23 T cell receptor beta chains listed next were all sequenced from one sample in a study of cytomegalovirus exposure and HLA in healthy donors. Measured with immunoSEQ multiplex PCR; TCRdb has only the in-frame clones, and not every one. The repertoire holds 150,000 to 200,000 clones, with roughly 84% as singletons. The sample was PBMCs. The receptor source for this set is a man in his thirties or forties in good health and CMV-seropositive.

V and J are TRBV7-6 and TRBJ1-3; 9 nucleotides line up with TRBD1. This CDR3 contains 16 residues. J was trimmed by 0 bases and V by 6 bases; bases with no gene match: 6. The germline V gene encodes CDR1 SGHVS and CDR2 FNYEAQ. CDR3 sequence reads: CASRPGTGLSGNTIYF. The CDR3 DNA reads TGTGCCAGCAGGCCCGGGACAGGGCTCTCTGGAAACACCATATATTTT.

In its sample, this clone was seen a few times. The V call is TRBV28, the J call TRBJ1-1, with D unclear. Germline assignment: CDR1 MDHEN and CDR2 SYDVKM. CDR3 length equals 13 residues. Trimming took off 6 bases at V and 5 bases at J, with 13 bases between the two ends. The CDR3 DNA reads TGTGCCAGCAGCCCATCAACTGGTACTGAAGCTTTCTTT. Translating it yields CASSPSTGTEAFF.

This clone was counted a single time. The V and J genes are TRBV4-3 and TRBJ1-2; possible D gene TRBD1, 5 bases. CDR3 length: 14 residues. CDR1 is LGHNA and CDR2 is YSLEER in the germline V gene. V was trimmed by 0 bases and J by 2 bases, leaving 7 bases between them. The CDR3 sequence is CASSQDAGNYGYTF. CDR3 sequence (DNA): TGCGCCAGCAGCCAAGACGCAGGGAACTATGGCTACACCTTC.

The V gene is TRBV29-1, the J gene TRBJ1-1; 7 positions match TRBD1. The CDR3 is made up of 13 amino acids. Germline CDR1 and CDR2: SQVTM and ANQGSEA. The J segment lost 4 bases and the V segment lost 1 base, leaving 3 bases of the junction unmatched. The CDR3 coding sequence is TGCAGCGTTGAAGGGGCAGGGGGCACTGAAGCTTTCTTT. Translating it yields CSVEGAGGTEAFF.

This chain connects TRBV9 to TRBJ2-7, with 7 bases that match TRBD1. With V trimmed by 0 bases and J by 5 bases, 5 bases remained unmatched. The CDR3 spans 14 residues. Looked up from germline, CDR1 is SGDLS and CDR2 is YYNGEE. CDR3 sequence reads: CASSVETGDHEQYF. The DNA of the CDR3 is TGTGCCAGCAGCGTAGAAACAGGGGACCACGAGCAGTACTTC.

The genes are TRBV9 and TRBJ2-4; a weak D match, TRBD2 (5 bases). The germline V and J ends were trimmed by 0 bases and 6 bases, with 13 bases remaining between them. This CDR3 contains 15 residues. Germline CDR1 SGDLS, CDR2 YYNGEE. The CDR3 nucleotides read TGTGCCAGCAGCGTAGGAGGGAGCGAGGGAAACATTCAGTACTTC. It specifies CASSVGGSEGNIQYF.

This clone turned up a few times. The genes are TRBV5-1 and TRBJ2-7; D may be TRBD2 (6 bases). Trimming took off 2 bases at V and 1 base at J, with 16 bases between the two ends. The CDR3 covers 16 residues. Germline V gene data show CDR1 as SGHRS and CDR2 as YFSETQ. CDR3 DNA sequence: TGCGCCAGCAGCTTAGAAGGCGGGATATCATCCTACGAGCAGTACTTC. It yields the protein CASSLEGGISSYEQYF.

The chain links TRBV29-1 to TRBJ1-2; possibly TRBD1 for D (5 bases). The germline V and J ends were trimmed by 7 bases and 0 bases, with 9 bases remaining between them. From germline, CDR1 is SQVTM and CDR2 ANQGSEA. The CDR3 extends over 12 amino acids. CDR3 nucleotide sequence: TGCAGCGACAGGACCCCTAACTATGGCTACACCTTC. Amino acid sequence: CSDRTPNYGYTF.

The V gene is TRBV5-1, the J gene TRBJ2-1, with 10 bases identical to TRBD2. This CDR3 is built from 15 residues. Germline V gene lookup returns CDR1 SGHRS and CDR2 YFSETQ. V lost 4 bases and J lost 7; bases outside the gene matches: 8. In DNA form, the CDR3 reads TGCGCCAGCAGCCCCCTAGCGGGGGTGTCTAATGAGCAGTTCTTC. This gives the protein CASSPLAGVSNEQFF.

The chain links TRBV10-1 to TRBJ2-2; 7 bases line up with TRBD1. J gave up 4 bases and V 0 bases, and 11 bases lay outside the gene matches. The germline CDR1 and CDR2 sequences are WNHNN and SYGVQD (reference sequence). The CDR3 loop spans 18 amino acids. The CDR3 DNA is TGCGCCAGCAGTGAGTCCCTCCTCAGGGGGTCGGGCACCGGGGAGCTGTTTTTT. It translates to CASSESLLRGSGTGELFF.

This clone has more than one count but fewer than ten. The V call is TRBV30, the J call TRBJ1-1; possible D gene TRBD1, 6 bases. Trimming took 0 bases from V and 3 from J, leaving 8 bases between them. This CDR3 region has 13 residues. Germline CDR1 reads GTSNPN; CDR2 reads SVGIG (reference sequence). The CDR3 nucleotides are TGTGCCTGGAGTGTAAGGACAGACACTGAAGCTTTCTTT. It translates to CAWSVRTDTEAFF.

J is TRBJ2-5 and V is TRBV2, with a weak D call TRBD1 (6 bases). Trimming took off 11 bases at V and 5 bases at J, with 21 bases between the two ends. The CDR3 is 14 amino acids. Looked up from germline, CDR1 is SNHLY and CDR2 is FYNNEI. The CDR3 loop is CAFLFRTDRETQYF. CDR3 DNA sequence: TGTGCCTTCCTTTTCCGGACAGACAGGGAGACCCAGTACTTC.

Only a few counts were recorded for this clone. The CDR3 sequence is CASRLLRQVATSKGEQFF. CDR3 bases: TGTGCCAGCAGACTGCTACGGCAGGTCGCGACTAGCAAGGGTGAGCAGTTCTTC. The chain couples TRBV11-2 to TRBJ2-1; 7 positions match TRBD2. Germline values: CDR1 SGHAT, CDR2 FQNNGV. V shed 6 bases and J 9 bases; nucleotides not matched to a gene: 23. CDR3 length: 18 amino acids.

The genes are TRBV7-3 and TRBJ1-2; D gene unclear. CDR1 SGHTA and CDR2 FQGTGA come from the germline V gene. The CDR3 is 13 amino acids. V was clipped by 2 bases and J by 3 bases, with 7 bases between them. This chain's CDR3 is CASSLAGDYGYTF. In nucleotides, the CDR3 is TGTGCCAGCAGCTTAGCCGGGGACTATGGCTACACCTTC.

This rearrangement joins TRBV10-3 to TRBJ2-7; 9 bases are shared with TRBD2. In germline, CDR1 is ENHRY, CDR2 SYGVKD. The J segment lost 6 bases and the V segment lost 4 bases, leaving 10 bases of the junction unmatched. The CDR3 extends over 15 amino acids. The chain's CDR3 is CAISGSPSGKGEQYF. The CDR3 bases are TGTGCCATCAGTGGTTCCCCTAGCGGGAAGGGCGAGCAGTACTTC.

The chain carries TRBV28 and TRBJ1-6; D gene uncertain. V shed 7 bases and J shed 13 bases, with 14 bases lying between them. This CDR3 has 12 amino acids. CDR1 is MDHEN and CDR2 is SYDVKM in the germline V gene. DNA for the CDR3: TGTGCCAGCACCCTCCCTTTTATGCCCCTCCACTTT. The encoded protein is CASTLPFMPLHF.

This chain connects TRBV11-2 to TRBJ2-3, with 10 bases that match TRBD1. The V gene end was trimmed by 0 bases and the J gene end by 5 bases; junction bases not matched to a gene: 8. The CDR3 contains 17 residues. Germline values: CDR1 SGHAT, CDR2 FQNNGV. The CDR3 here is CASSLESDRGRIDTQYF. The DNA of the CDR3 is TGTGCCAGCAGCTTAGAGTCCGACAGGGGGCGAATAGATACGCAGTATTTT.

The genes are TRBV28 and TRBJ1-2; 7 bases map to TRBD1. With V trimmed by 6 bases and J by 5 bases, 6 bases remained unmatched. This CDR3 is 13 amino acids long. From germline, CDR1 is MDHEN and CDR2 SYDVKM. In nucleotides, the CDR3 is TGTGCCAGCAGGGGGACAGTGAAGTATGGCTACACCTTC. Encoded protein: CASRGTVKYGYTF.

The chain uses TRBV29-1 and TRBJ1-1, with a tentative D call TRBD1 (5 bases). The CDR3 contains 15 residues. Per the germline V gene, CDR1 is SQVTM and CDR2 is ANQGSEA. The V and J ends lost 4 bases and 4 bases respectively, with 19 bases between them. The CDR3: CSVVAPGWVSTEAFF. The CDR3, as DNA: TGCAGCGTTGTGGCCCCAGGGTGGGTGAGCACTGAAGCTTTCTTT.

With regard to this clone: At the DNA level, this CDR3 is encoded by other sequences in the same sample as well. The rearrangement uses TRBV15 and TRBJ2-3, with TRBD1 matching 9 bases. V was pared by 3 bases and J by 4 bases, with 5 bases of the junction left unmatched. Germline values: CDR1 LNHNV, CDR2 YYDKDF (reference sequence). CDR3 size: 15 residues. The CDR3 nucleotides are TGTGCCACCAGCAGGGACAGGGGCCCTGCAGATACGCAGTATTTT. It translates to CATSRDRGPADTQYF. The complete variable domain, with remaining parts taken from reference TRBV15 and TRBJ2-3, reads DAMVIQNPRYQVTQFGKPVTLSCSQTLNHNVMYWYQQKSSQAPKLLFHYYDKDFNNEADTPDNFQSRRPNTSFCFLDIRSPGLGDTAMYLCATSRDRGPADTQYFGPGTRLTVL.

The gene calls are TRBV7-3 and TRBJ2-2; D is perhaps TRBD2 (6 bases). V gave up 3 bases and J gave up 6 bases, with 17 bases separating them. CDR3 length: 16 amino acids. Germline values: CDR1 SGHTA, CDR2 FQGTGA. CDR3 sequence reads: CASSLNGPGDSGELFF. Written as DNA, the CDR3 is TGTGCCAGCAGCTTGAACGGACCCGGGGACTCCGGGGAGCTGTTTTTT.

The chain employs TRBV5-1 and TRBJ2-3; 10 bases match TRBD2. V gave up 4 bases and J gave up 4 bases; unmatched junction bases: 6. Germline loops: CDR1 SGHRS, CDR2 YFSETQ. The CDR3 extends over 15 amino acids. The CDR3 nucleotides are TGCGCCAGCAGCGATTCTAGCGGGGGCTCAGATACGCAGTATTTT. Translating it yields CASSDSSGGSDTQYF.

The J gene is TRBJ1-2, the V gene TRBV6-5; D is unclear. The CDR3 consists of 15 residues. Germline values: CDR1 MNHEY, CDR2 SVGAGI. With 2 bases removed from V and 2 bases from J, the gap between germline ends came to 12 bases. The CDR3 spells CASSYRPDGNYGYTF. CDR3 nucleotide sequence: TGTGCCAGCAGTTACCGACCTGACGGGAACTATGGCTACACCTTC.